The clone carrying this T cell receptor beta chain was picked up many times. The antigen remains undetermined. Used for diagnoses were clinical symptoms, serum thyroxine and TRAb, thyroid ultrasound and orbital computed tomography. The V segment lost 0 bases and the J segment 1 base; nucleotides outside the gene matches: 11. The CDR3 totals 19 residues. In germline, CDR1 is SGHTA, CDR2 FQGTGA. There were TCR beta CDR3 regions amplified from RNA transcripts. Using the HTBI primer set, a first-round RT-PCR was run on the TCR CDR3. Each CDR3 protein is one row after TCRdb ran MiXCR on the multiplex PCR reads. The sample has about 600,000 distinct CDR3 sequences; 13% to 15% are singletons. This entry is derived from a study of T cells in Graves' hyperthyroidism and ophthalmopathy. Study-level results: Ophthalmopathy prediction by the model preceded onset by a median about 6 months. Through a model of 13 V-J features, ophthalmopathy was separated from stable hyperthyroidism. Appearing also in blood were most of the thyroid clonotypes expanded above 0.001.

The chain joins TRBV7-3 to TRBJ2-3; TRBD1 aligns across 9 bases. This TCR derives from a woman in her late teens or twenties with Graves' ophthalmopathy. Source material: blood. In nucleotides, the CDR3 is TGTGCCAGCAGCTTAACGCCCTACAGGGGGCGCGGGGGCACAGATACGCAGTATTTT. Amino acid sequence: CASSLTPYRGRGGTDTQYF.